Listed below are T cell receptor beta chains from one sample, sequenced in a study of CD8 T cells in Susac syndrome. TCRdb re-analysed the immunoSEQ multiplex PCR reads in MiXCR, keeping a single row per CDR3 protein. This table has roughly 88,000 distinct CDR3 sequences, approximately 96% appearing once. The sequenced sample consisted of CD8+ T cells from PBMCs. The receptors shown here come from a human donor with Susac syndrome. Both conserved end residues are part of each CDR3. D genes are given only for firm matches. Size tells how often a clone was seen (once, few, many) or the class of an expanded clone, and some rows leave it out.

abundance	d_gene	v_gene	j_gene	CDR3nt	CDR3aa
few	.	TRBV20-1	TRBJ2-1	TGCAGTGCTGGCGAGCAGTTCTTC	CSAGEQFF
.	.	TRBV29-1	TRBJ2-1	TGCAGCGTTGAATGGGCGCGGGGCGCTTACAATGAGCAGTTCTTC	CSVEWARGAYNEQFF
.	.	TRBV12-3/TRBV12-4	TRBJ2-7	TGTGCCAGCAGTTTAGTGGCTGGGGGCTACGAGCAGTACTTC	CASSLVAGGYEQYF
.	TRBD2	TRBV5-1	TRBJ2-7	TGCGCCAGCAGCTCCGGGACTAGCGGGGACGAGCAGTACTTC	CASSSGTSGDEQYF
.	.	TRBV27	TRBJ1-5	TGTGCCACCTCACGGGGGCCGAATCAGCCCCAGCATTTT	CATSRGPNQPQHF
.	TRBD1	TRBV27	TRBJ1-6	TGTGCCAGCAGTTCCTGGACAGGGAATTCACCCCTCCACTTT	CASSSWTGNSPLHF
.	.	TRBV9	TRBJ1-2	TGTGCCAGCAGCCCCTCCCAGGGGAACTATGGCTACACCTTC	CASSPSQGNYGYTF
.	.	TRBV7-8	TRBJ2-7	TGTGCCAGCAGCTGGGGGCCTGACGAGGACGAGCAGTACTTC	CASSWGPDEDEQYF
.	.	TRBV29-1	TRBJ2-1	TGCAGCGTCAGGGGGGCTACGGATGAGCAGTTCTTC	CSVRGATDEQFF
once	.	TRBV20-1	TRBJ2-1	TGCAGTGCTAGTGTCGGGTCCGAGCAGTTCTTC	CSASVGSEQFF
once	.	TRBV29-1	TRBJ2-2	TGCAGCGTTCTTTTAAGCCCGGACACCGGGGAGCTGTTTTTT	CSVLLSPDTGELFF
.	TRBD1	TRBV3-1	TRBJ2-2	TGTGCCAGCAGCCAAGACCGGCCAGGGGGCCCCTCCACCGGGGAGCTGTTTTTT	CASSQDRPGGPSTGELFF
.	TRBD2	TRBV15	TRBJ2-3	TGTGCCACCAGCGCAAGCGGGGTCGACACAGATACGCAGTATTTT	CATSASGVDTDTQYF
.	.	TRBV19	TRBJ2-1	TGTGCCAGTAGTTCTGGACTCCCCAATGAGCAGTTCTTC	CASSSGLPNEQFF
.	TRBD1	TRBV7-8	TRBJ2-5	TGTGCCAGCAGCTTAAGGGGACAGTTCCAAGAGACCCAGTACTTC	CASSLRGQFQETQYF
.	TRBD2	TRBV20-1	TRBJ2-1	TGCAGTGCTAGCGGGACTAGCGGGACCGGGGAGCAGTTCTTC	CSASGTSGTGEQFF
.	.	TRBV4-3	TRBJ2-4	TGCGCCAGCAGCCTACGTTTACGGACTAACTTAGCCAAAAACATTCAGTACTTC	CASSLRLRTNLAKNIQYF
.	.	TRBV11-2	TRBJ2-7	TGTGCCAGCAGTACCGAGAGGCAGGACGAGCAGTACTTC	CASSTERQDEQYF
.	.	TRBV6-6	TRBJ2-7	TGTGCCAGCAGTTACTACATGGGGGGGCCCGCCGAGCAGTACTTC	CASSYYMGGPAEQYF
.	TRBD1	TRBV27	TRBJ1-2	TGTGCCAGCAGTCTCGACAGGGACTTTTTCCCCTATGGCTACACCTTC	CASSLDRDFFPYGYTF
.	TRBD1	TRBV20-1	TRBJ1-2	TGCAGTGCTAGAGGCGGGACAGGGGCAGCTAACTATGGCTACACCTTC	CSARGGTGAANYGYTF
once	.	TRBV28	TRBJ2-3	TGTGCCAGCAGTCACCCCCGACAGGATGACATCACAGATACGCAGTATTTT	CASSHPRQDDITDTQYF
.	.	TRBV14	TRBJ1-2	TGTGCCAGCAGCCAAGAGACAGCCGATTATGGCTACACCTTC	CASSQETADYGYTF
.	.	TRBV20-1	TRBJ2-3	TGCAGTGCTAGAGATCGGGGGTGGAGCACAGATACGCAGTATTTT	CSARDRGWSTDTQYF
.	.	TRBV20-1	TRBJ1-3	TGCAGTGCTAGGCGGGACCCCCGAAACACCATATATTTT	CSARRDPRNTIYF
.	TRBD2	TRBV29-1	TRBJ2-1	TGCAGCGTTGATGGGAGTTTAGCGGGAGGGACCGACTACAATGAGCAGTTCTTC	CSVDGSLAGGTDYNEQFF
.	.	TRBV7-9	TRBJ2-6	TGTGCCAGCAGCTGGACCTCCCGGGACAACTCTGGGGCCAACGTCCTGACTTTC	CASSWTSRDNSGANVLTF
.	.	TRBV29-1	TRBJ2-1	TGCAGCGTTGACGTTTTTGGGAATGAGCAGTTCTTC	CSVDVFGNEQFF
.	.	TRBV4-3	TRBJ2-7	TGCGCCAGCAGCCAGCTAACAGGCGACCCCTACGAGCAGTACTTC	CASSQLTGDPYEQYF
.	TRBD1	TRBV24-1	TRBJ2-6	TGTGCCACCAGTGATTCGGGACAGGCTGCACCTAGCTCTGGGGCCAACGTCCTGACTTTC	CATSDSGQAAPSSGANVLTF
.	TRBD1	TRBV5-1	TRBJ2-7	TGCGCCAGCAGCCCCCCCCGGACAGGGGGAAACGAGCAGTACTTC	CASSPPRTGGNEQYF
.	.	TRBV29-1	TRBJ2-1	TGCAGCGTTTACGGGCTAGAGGGCTTCTACAATGAGCAGTTCTTC	CSVYGLEGFYNEQFF
.	TRBD2	TRBV7-8	TRBJ2-7	TGTGCCAGCAGCTTAAGGCGGGAGATCGACGAGCAGTACTTC	CASSLRREIDEQYF
.	.	TRBV20-1	TRBJ2-1	TGCAGTGCTAGAGATCGAACTACTAATGAGCAGTTCTTC	CSARDRTTNEQFF
.	TRBD2	TRBV29-1	TRBJ2-1	TGCAGCGTTGTCCCTGCGGGAGGGCCGTGGAATGAGCAGTTCTTC	CSVVPAGGPWNEQFF
.	.	TRBV4-3	TRBJ1-2	TGCGCCAGCAGCCCCTACCCCGATCGTGAGGGGTACTATGGCTACACCTTC	CASSPYPDREGYYGYTF
.	.	TRBV24-1	TRBJ1-2	TGTGCCACCTGGGATGGCTATGGCTACACCTTC	CATWDGYGYTF
.	.	TRBV7-8	TRBJ2-7	TGTGCCAGCAGCATACCAACGCAGGGATCCTACGAGCAGTACTTC	CASSIPTQGSYEQYF
.	.	TRBV15	TRBJ1-5	TGTGCCACCAGGGCATCAGCGAGCAATCAGCCCCAGCATTTT	CATRASASNQPQHF
.	.	TRBV4-3	TRBJ2-5	TGCGCCAGCAGCCAAGATTATGCGGGGGCACAAGAGACCCAGTACTTC	CASSQDYAGAQETQYF
.	TRBD2	TRBV4-3	TRBJ2-1	TGCGCCAGCAGCCAAGGCGGGACTAGCGGGAGTGTCGATGAGCAGTTCTTC	CASSQGGTSGSVDEQFF
.	.	TRBV27	TRBJ2-3	TGTGCCAGCAGTCAAAGGGTGACTAGCACAGATACGCAGTATTTT	CASSQRVTSTDTQYF
.	.	TRBV20-1	TRBJ1-1	TGCAGTGCTAGAGATTTCTACGGAGGGACTGAAGCTTTCTTT	CSARDFYGGTEAFF
.	.	TRBV30	TRBJ2-6	TGTGCCTGGACCTCTGGGGCCAACGTCCTGACTTTC	CAWTSGANVLTF
.	.	TRBV15	TRBJ2-4	TGTGCCACCAGCAGAGATCGGGTACAGGGCGCCCGGAACATTCAGTACTTC	CATSRDRVQGARNIQYF
once	.	TRBV30	TRBJ2-2	TGTGCCTGGAGTGTTCAATCGCCCGGGGAGCTGTTTTTT	CAWSVQSPGELFF
.	.	TRBV3-1	TRBJ1-2	TGTGCCAGCAGCCAAGAGGGGCAGGTTATGAATAACTATGGCTACACCTTC	CASSQEGQVMNNYGYTF
.	TRBD2	TRBV20-1	TRBJ2-2	TGCAGTGCTAGACTTCTAGCGGGAGTGTACACCGGGGAGCTGTTTTTT	CSARLLAGVYTGELFF
once	.	TRBV7-3	TRBJ2-1	TGTGCCAGCAGCTTAATTGCGGGGCGCCAGTTCTTC	CASSLIAGRQFF
.	TRBD1	TRBV6-6	TRBJ2-5	TGTGCCAGCACCCCTCCGGGACAGGTAGAGACCCAGTACTTC	CASTPPGQVETQYF
.	TRBD2	TRBV20-1	TRBJ2-7	TGCAGTGCCGACCACGGGGGACTAGCGGGAGACGAGCAGTACTTC	CSADHGGLAGDEQYF
.	TRBD1	TRBV2	TRBJ2-1	TGTGCCATGGACAGGGATGGGGGCGATGAGCAGTTCTTC	CAMDRDGGDEQFF
.	.	TRBV20-1	TRBJ2-7	TGCAGTGCTAGGACTGGGGGGGGGCGGATTGACTACGAGCAGTACTTC	CSARTGGGRIDYEQYF
.	.	TRBV19	TRBJ2-1	TGTGCCAGTAGTCCCCAGGGACATGAGCAGTTCTTC	CASSPQGHEQFF
.	TRBD2	TRBV7-8	TRBJ2-7	TGTGCCAGCAGCTTAGGTAGCGGGAGCTCCTACGAGCAGTACTTC	CASSLGSGSSYEQYF
.	.	TRBV6-5	TRBJ1-5	TGTGCCAGCAGTTACTCGGGGGGATATAGCAATCAGCCCCAGCATTTT	CASSYSGGYSNQPQHF